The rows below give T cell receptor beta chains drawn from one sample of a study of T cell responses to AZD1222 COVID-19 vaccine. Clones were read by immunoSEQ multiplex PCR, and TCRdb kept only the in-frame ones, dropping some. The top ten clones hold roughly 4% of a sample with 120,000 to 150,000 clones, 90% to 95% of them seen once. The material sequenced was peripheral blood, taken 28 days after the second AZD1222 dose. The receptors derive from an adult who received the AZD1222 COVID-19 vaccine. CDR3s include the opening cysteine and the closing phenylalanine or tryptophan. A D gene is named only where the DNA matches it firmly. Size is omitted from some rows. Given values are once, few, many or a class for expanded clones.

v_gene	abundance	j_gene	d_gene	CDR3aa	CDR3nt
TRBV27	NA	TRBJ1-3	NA	CASSVSLFSGNTIYF	TGTGCCAGCAGTGTTTCACTTTTCTCTGGAAACACCATATATTTT
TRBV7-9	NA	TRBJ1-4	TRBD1	CASSSRQGGDEKLFF	TGTGCCAGCAGCTCTCGACAGGGCGGGGATGAAAAACTGTTTTTT
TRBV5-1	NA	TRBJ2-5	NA	CASSLAVQETQYF	TGCGCCAGCAGCTTGGCGGTTCAAGAGACCCAGTACTTC
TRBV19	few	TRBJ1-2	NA	CASSAASAGSQDGYTF	TGTGCCAGTAGCGCCGCCTCCGCAGGGTCACAGGATGGCTACACCTTC
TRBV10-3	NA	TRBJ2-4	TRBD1	CAISGSGTAENIQYF	TGTGCCATCAGCGGTTCTGGGACAGCTGAAAACATTCAGTACTTC
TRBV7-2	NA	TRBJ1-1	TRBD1	CASSPLTGRNTEAFF	TGTGCCAGCAGCCCCCTGACAGGGAGGAACACTGAAGCTTTCTTT
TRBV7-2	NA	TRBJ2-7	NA	CASSFLPGGYEQYF	TGTGCCAGCAGCTTCCTCCCTGGGGGTTACGAGCAGTACTTC
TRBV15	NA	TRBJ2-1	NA	CATSRGLTGSGDNEQFF	TGTGCCACCAGCAGGGGACTGACAGGGTCCGGGGACAATGAGCAGTTCTTC
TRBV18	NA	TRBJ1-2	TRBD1	CASSPQQGEGNGYTF	TGTGCCAGCTCACCACAACAGGGGGAGGGAAATGGCTACACCTTC
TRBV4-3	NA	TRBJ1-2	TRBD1	CASSPHGTGDGYTF	TGCGCCAGCAGCCCCCACGGGACAGGGGATGGCTACACCTTC
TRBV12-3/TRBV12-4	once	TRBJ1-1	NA	CASCRRSSTEAFF	TGTGCCAGCTGCCGACGGAGTTCCACTGAAGCTTTCTTT
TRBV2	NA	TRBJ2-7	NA	CASSGPYEQYF	TGTGCCAGCAGCGGACCTTACGAGCAGTACTTC
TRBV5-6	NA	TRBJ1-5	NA	CASSFTGRVSDQPQHF	TGTGCCAGCAGCTTCACAGGTCGAGTGAGTGATCAGCCCCAGCATTTT
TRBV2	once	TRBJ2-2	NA	CASRSSENTGELFF	TGTGCCAGCAGGTCCTCGGAGAACACCGGGGAGCTGTTTTTT
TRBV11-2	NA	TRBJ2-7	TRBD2	CASSLDLAGGIYEQYF	TGTGCCAGCAGCTTAGATCTCGCGGGGGGGATCTACGAGCAGTACTTC
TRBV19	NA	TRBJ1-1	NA	CASSIGGDTEAFF	TGTGCCAGTAGTATCGGGGGAGACACTGAAGCTTTCTTT
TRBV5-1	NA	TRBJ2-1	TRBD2	CASSLAPAASGRGEQFF	TGCGCCAGCAGCTTGGCCCCCGCGGCTAGCGGGAGAGGTGAGCAGTTCTTC
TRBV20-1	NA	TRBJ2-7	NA	CSATQGLVQYF	TGCAGTGCAACACAGGGATTGGTGCAGTACTTC
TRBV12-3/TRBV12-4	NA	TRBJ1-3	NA	CASTRTEGNTIYF	TGTGCCAGCACTCGGACCGAAGGAAACACCATATATTTT
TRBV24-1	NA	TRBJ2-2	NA	CATSDFGPSGELFF	TGTGCCACCAGTGATTTTGGACCGTCAGGGGAGCTGTTTTTT
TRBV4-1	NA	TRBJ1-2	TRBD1	CASSQRTGGPYGYTF	TGCGCCAGCAGCCAGAGGACAGGCGGACCCTATGGCTACACCTTC
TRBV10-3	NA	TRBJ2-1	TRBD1	CAISGNRGTDEQFF	TGTGCCATCAGTGGGAACAGGGGGACCGATGAGCAGTTCTTC
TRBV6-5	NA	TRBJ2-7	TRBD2	CASTSGAEQYF	TGTGCCAGCACTAGCGGAGCCGAGCAGTACTTC
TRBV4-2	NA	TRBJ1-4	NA	CASSQDRVTNEKLFF	TGTGCCAGCAGCCAAGATAGGGTCACTAATGAAAAACTGTTTTTT
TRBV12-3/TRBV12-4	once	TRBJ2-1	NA	CASSLDTHEQFF	TGTGCCAGCAGTTTAGATACCCATGAGCAGTTCTTC
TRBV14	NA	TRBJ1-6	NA	CASSQVHRFSSPLHF	TGTGCCAGCAGCCAAGTACACAGGTTCAGTTCACCCCTCCACTTT
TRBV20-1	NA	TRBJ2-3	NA	CSASFRFTVFDTQYF	TGCAGTGCTAGTTTCCGCTTCACAGTGTTCGATACGCAGTATTTT
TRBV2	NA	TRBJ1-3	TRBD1	CASRKEGQAGDTIYF	TGTGCCAGCAGAAAAGAAGGACAGGCGGGAGACACCATATATTTT
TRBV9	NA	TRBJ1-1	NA	CASSVRAENTEAFF	TGTGCCAGCAGCGTAAGGGCAGAGAACACTGAAGCTTTCTTT
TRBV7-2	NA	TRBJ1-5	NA	CASSLVAGGGQPQHF	TGTGCCAGCAGCTTAGTCGCGGGGGGCGGGCAGCCCCAGCATTTT
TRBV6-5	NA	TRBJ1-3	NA	CASSRASYSGNTIYF	TGTGCCAGCAGCCGGGCCTCCTACTCTGGAAACACCATATATTTT
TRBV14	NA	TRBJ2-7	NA	CASSRAGSVYEQYF	TGTGCCAGCAGCCGGGCCGGGTCCGTCTACGAGCAGTACTTC
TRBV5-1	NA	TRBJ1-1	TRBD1	CASSLARGQGVSGAFF	TGCGCCAGCAGCTTGGCCAGGGGACAGGGGGTATCAGGGGCTTTCTTT
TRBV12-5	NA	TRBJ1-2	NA	CASGGTSGGYTF	TGTGCTAGTGGCGGGACTAGTGGTGGCTACACCTTC
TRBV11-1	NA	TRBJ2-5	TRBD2	CASSSLAAQETQYF	TGTGCCAGCAGCTCTCTAGCGGCCCAAGAGACCCAGTACTTC
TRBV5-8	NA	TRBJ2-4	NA	CASSSYSLLAKNIQYF	TGTGCCAGCAGCTCATATTCCCTCCTAGCCAAAAACATTCAGTACTTC
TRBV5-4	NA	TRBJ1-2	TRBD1	CASRKTGGDTNGYTF	TGTGCCAGCCGGAAAACAGGGGGCGACACTAATGGCTACACCTTC
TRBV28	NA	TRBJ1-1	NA	CASSPPWRSWDGTEAFF	TGTGCCAGCAGTCCGCCGTGGAGGAGTTGGGATGGAACTGAAGCTTTCTTT
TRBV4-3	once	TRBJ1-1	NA	CASSQERWTVGTEAFF	TGCGCCAGCAGCCAAGAGAGGTGGACAGTAGGGACTGAAGCTTTCTTT
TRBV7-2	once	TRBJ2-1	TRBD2	CASSLSRTGGNEQFF	TGTGCCAGCAGCTTAAGTCGGACGGGGGGGAATGAGCAGTTCTTC
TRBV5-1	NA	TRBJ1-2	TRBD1	CASSQWTGGYGYTF	TGCGCCAGCAGCCAGTGGACAGGTGGATATGGCTACACCTTC
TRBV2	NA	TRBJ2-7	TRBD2	CASTATSGRPEQYF	TGTGCCAGCACTGCGACTAGCGGGAGGCCCGAGCAGTACTTC
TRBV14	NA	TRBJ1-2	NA	CASSQGGGYTF	TGTGCCAGCAGCCAAGGGGGTGGCTACACCTTC
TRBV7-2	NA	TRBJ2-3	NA	CASSLRDTQYF	TGTGCCAGCAGCTTACGGGATACGCAGTATTTT
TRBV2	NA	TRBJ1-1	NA	CASRWYLGTEAFF	TGTGCCAGTCGATGGTACCTAGGGACTGAAGCTTTCTTT